The clone carrying this TCR beta chain came up a few times. Its antigen is not known. Rectal tissue came from one to two pinch biopsies taken at colonoscopy. Trimming cost V 3 bases and J 6 bases, with 12 bases left between them. Per the germline V gene, CDR1 is KGHSH and CDR2 is LQKENI. The CDR3 sequence is 13 residues long. This sample is drawn from a study of pediatric ulcerative colitis. Study-wide findings and caveats: Substantially fewer templates came from a couple of patients' blood samples. Rectal pinch biopsies may include blood-derived T cells.

Produced via immunoSEQ multiplex PCR; TCRdb's table is partial and in-frame only. Of 40,000 to 60,000 clones in the sample, about 78% were seen once. The specimen sequenced was gut tissue. This TCR derives from a girl aged 10 to 17 with moderate ulcerative colitis. J is TRBJ2-7 and V is TRBV18; D is ambiguous. This chain's CDR3 is CASSPLDSGEQYF. For the CDR3, the DNA is TGTGCCAGCTCACCGCTCGATTCTGGCGAGCAGTACTTC.